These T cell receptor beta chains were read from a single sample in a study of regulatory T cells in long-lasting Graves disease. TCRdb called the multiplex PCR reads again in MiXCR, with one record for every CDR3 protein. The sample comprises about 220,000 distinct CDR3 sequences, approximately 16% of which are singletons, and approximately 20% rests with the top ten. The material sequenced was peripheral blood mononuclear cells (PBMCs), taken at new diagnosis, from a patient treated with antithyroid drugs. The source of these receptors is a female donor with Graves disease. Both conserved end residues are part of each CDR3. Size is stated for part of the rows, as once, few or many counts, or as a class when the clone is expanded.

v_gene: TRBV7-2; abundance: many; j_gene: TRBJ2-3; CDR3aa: CASSFDEGPDTQYF
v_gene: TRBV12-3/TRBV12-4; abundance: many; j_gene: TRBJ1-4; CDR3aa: CASSFLGGVNEKLFF
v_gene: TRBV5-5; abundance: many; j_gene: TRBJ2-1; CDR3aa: CASSLEGQYTPSQFF
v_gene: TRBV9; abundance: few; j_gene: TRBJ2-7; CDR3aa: CASSSGPRREQYF
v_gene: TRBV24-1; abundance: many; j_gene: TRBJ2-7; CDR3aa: CATSLDGSYEQYF
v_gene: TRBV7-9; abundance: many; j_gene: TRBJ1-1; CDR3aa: CASSFPRGTVNTEAFF
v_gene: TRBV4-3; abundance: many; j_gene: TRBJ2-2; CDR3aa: CASSQGGVLGRELFF
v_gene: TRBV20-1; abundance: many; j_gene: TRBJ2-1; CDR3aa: CSARRDFDNEQFF
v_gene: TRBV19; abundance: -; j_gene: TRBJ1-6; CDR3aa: CASSVGQPFNSPLHF
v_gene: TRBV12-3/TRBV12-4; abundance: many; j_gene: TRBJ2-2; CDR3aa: CASSLNRANTGELFF
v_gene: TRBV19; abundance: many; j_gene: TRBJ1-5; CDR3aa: CASSLQNNQPQHF
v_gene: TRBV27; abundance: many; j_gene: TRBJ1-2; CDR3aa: CASSSRPGGYTF
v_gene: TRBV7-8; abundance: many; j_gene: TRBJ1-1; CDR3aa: CASSFTVNTEAFF
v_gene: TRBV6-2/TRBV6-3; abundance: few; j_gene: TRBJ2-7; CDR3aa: CASSDALAGGTFYEQYF
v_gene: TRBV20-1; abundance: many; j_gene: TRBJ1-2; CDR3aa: CSARDVGANYGYTF
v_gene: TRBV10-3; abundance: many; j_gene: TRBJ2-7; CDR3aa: CAISQEAPYEQYF
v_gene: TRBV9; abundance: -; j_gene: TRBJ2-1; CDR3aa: CASSFHSGGNYNEQFF
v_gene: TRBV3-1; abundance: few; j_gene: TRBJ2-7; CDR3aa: CASRSSYEQYF
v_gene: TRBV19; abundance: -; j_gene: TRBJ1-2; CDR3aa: CASSTPEDRGLNGYTF
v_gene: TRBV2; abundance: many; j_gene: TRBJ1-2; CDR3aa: CASSWGLIYGYTF
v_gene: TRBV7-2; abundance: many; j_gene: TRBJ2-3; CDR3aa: CASSPPGLAGGTDTQYF
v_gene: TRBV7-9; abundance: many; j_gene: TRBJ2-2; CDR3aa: CASSLVSPGELFF
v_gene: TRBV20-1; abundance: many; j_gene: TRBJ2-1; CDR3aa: CSARDSAFDEQFF
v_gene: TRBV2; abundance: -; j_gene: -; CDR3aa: CASSERSKNTEAFF
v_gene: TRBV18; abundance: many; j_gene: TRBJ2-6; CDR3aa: CASSPPGGPGANVLTF